The clone carrying this T cell receptor beta chain was found a few times. No antigen is known for it. This sample was taken from a study of beta chain features in type 1 diabetes. Expressed TCRB transcripts got sequenced, as all isolated RNA was reverse transcribed. Using immunoSEQ multiplex PCR, the repertoire was profiled, and TCRdb retains in-frame clones only, with some absent. The data show hundreds of thousands of clones, more than 12% seen once. Whole-study results and caveats: Shortening that was moderate but significant affected the TCRB CDR3s of Type 1 diabetes patients in all four CD4+ subsets. Any HLA effect on TCRB rearrangement was left unresolved by small sub-analyses. Cells carrying high TCR expression could end up over-represented when cDNA is sequenced.

This TCR was recovered from a man between 18 and 29 years old with type 1 diabetes. The sequencing input was naive CD4+ T cells from blood.

The CDR3 coding sequence is TGTGCCAGCAGTGGGGCTCGGACTGAAGCTTTCTTT. The encoded protein is CASSGARTEAFF. V gene TRBV2 combines with J gene TRBJ1-1, with D unresolved. Trimming took off 4 bases at V and 5 bases at J, with 8 bases between the two ends. This CDR3 is 12 amino acids long. Germline V gives CDR1 SNHLY, CDR2 FYNNEI.